This T cell receptor beta chain originates from a study of blood T cell repertoires in COVID-19. Per the germline V gene, CDR1 is MDHEN and CDR2 is SYDVKM. The CDR3 covers 17 residues. V was pared by 5 bases and J by 4 bases, with 13 bases of the junction left unmatched. Produced via immunoSEQ multiplex PCR; TCRdb's table is partial and in-frame only. The profile shows hundreds of thousands of clones, roughly 83% of them singletons. The chain uses TRBV28 and TRBJ1-5, with TRBD1 identical over 8 bases. The TCR was taken from a woman older than 75 with COVID-19, enrolled during active disease. Sequencing was carried out using peripheral blood. The CDR3 coding sequence is TGTGCCAGCAGTCCCCGGGACAGGTTAGTAGGAAATCAGCCCCAGCATTTT. It yields the protein CASSPRDRLVGNQPQHF.